One sample yielded the 19 T cell receptor beta chains listed below, sequenced in a study of sequential checkpoint blockade in melanoma. Produced via immunoSEQ multiplex PCR; TCRdb's table is partial and in-frame only. The table lists approximately 2,000 clones, around 20% of them singletons, with approximately 22% in the top ten. Stated treatment: randomized to nivolumab then ipilimumab (arm A) or the reverse (arm B). The sequencing used tumor tissue (inferred from file names), collected from a patient given nivolumab and ipilimumab in sequence. These receptors originate from a human donor with melanoma.

The chain recombines TRBV6-8 with TRBJ1-1; D remains unclear. The CDR3 runs 13 residues. V was cut by 5 bases and J by 0 bases, with 7 bases left in between. Germline V gene data show CDR1 as MNHGY and CDR2 as SAAAGT. This chain's CDR3 is CASSAQVNTEAFF. The CDR3, as DNA: TGTGCCAGCAGTGCACAAGTGAACACTGAAGCTTTCTTT.

This clone was observed many times. The chain couples TRBV11-3 to TRBJ2-7; D ambiguous. The V end was cut by 2 bases, the J end by 1 base, with 12 bases between. The length of the CDR3 is 15 residues. In germline, CDR1 is SGHNT, CDR2 YENEEA. The CDR3 region is CASSLMGARSYEQYF. The CDR3 DNA reads as TGTGCCAGCAGCTTAATGGGCGCCCGTTCCTACGAGCAGTACTTC.

This clone is medium-sized by share. The genes are TRBV6-8 and TRBJ2-1; D is ambiguous. The germline V gene has CDR1 MNHGY and CDR2 SAAAGT. V was cut by 6 bases and J by 6 bases, with 15 bases left in between. This CDR3 has 14 residues. For the CDR3, the DNA is TGTGCCAGCAGCCGGACCAGCTCGGCCAATGAGCAGTTCTTC. Translation: CASSRTSSANEQFF.

The J gene is TRBJ2-1, the V gene TRBV11-3; D remains unclear. The germline V gene encodes CDR1 SGHNT and CDR2 YENEEA. This CDR3 contains 15 residues. The germline V and J ends were trimmed by 1 base and 4 bases, with 11 bases remaining between them. In DNA form, the CDR3 reads TGTGCCAGCAGCTTAGTTATAAGTGATTACAATGAGCAGTTCTTC. Translation: CASSLVISDYNEQFF.

This clone has a handful of counts. This chain uses TRBV6-8 with TRBJ2-5; D is perhaps TRBD2 (6 bases). The germline CDR1 and CDR2 sequences are MNHGY and SAAAGT. Deletions cut 6 bases from V and 6 bases from J, with 20 bases between. The CDR3 has 15 amino acids. CDR3 sequence: CASSRGSSVWQTQYF. As DNA, the CDR3 is TGTGCCAGCAGCCGGGGGTCGTCAGTCTGGCAGACCCAGTACTTC.

This sequence joins TRBV11-3 and TRBJ2-3; D remains unclear. The V end lost 4 bases, the J end lost 3 bases, and 14 bases lay between the germline ends. The CDR3 is 15 amino acids. CDR1 and CDR2 from the germline V gene are SGHNT and YENEEA. CDR3: CASSSRPAGTDTQYF. CDR3 DNA sequence: TGTGCCAGCAGCTCCAGACCCGCCGGGACAGATACGCAGTATTTT.

In its sample, this clone is medium-sized. V usage is TRBV11-3 and J usage is TRBJ2-3; 7 bases match TRBD1. CDR3 length: 16 amino acids. V shed 0 bases, J shed 7 bases, and the junction held 10 bases outside the gene matches. Germline CDR1 is SGHNT and CDR2 is YENEEA. The CDR3 reads CASSLEWTGEPNTQYF. The DNA for the CDR3 is TGTGCCAGCAGCTTAGAGTGGACAGGCGAACCCAATACGCAGTATTTT.

This clone is termed large. The chain has TRBV11-3 and TRBJ2-1; 9 bases agree with TRBD2. Germline assignment: CDR1 SGHNT and CDR2 YENEEA. J was trimmed by 3 bases and V by 6 bases; bases with no gene match: 6. CDR3 length equals 15 residues. In DNA, the CDR3 is TGTGCCAGCAGTCTGAGCGGGAGGCACTACAATGAGCAGTTCTTC. Translation gives CASSLSGRHYNEQFF.

This clone has only a few counts. The chain joins TRBV12-5 to TRBJ2-5; TRBD1 matches at 11 bases. This CDR3 comprises 16 residues. CDR1 LGHNT and CDR2 FRNRAP come from the germline V gene. CDR3 in DNA: TGTGCCAGCACCCGGGGAGGAGGACAGGGGGCGAAGACCCAGTACTTC. Protein product: CASTRGGGQGAKTQYF.

The chain combines TRBV11-3 with TRBJ2-7; tentative D call: TRBD1 (6 bases). The CDR3 is made up of 15 amino acids. Trimming took 5 bases from V and 2 from J, leaving 16 bases between them. Germline assignment: CDR1 SGHNT and CDR2 YENEEA. CDR3 amino acids: CASSQADSGTYEQYF. CDR3 coding DNA: TGTGCCAGCAGCCAGGCGGACAGTGGAACCTACGAGCAGTACTTC.

The chain recombines TRBV5-1 with TRBJ2-5, with 13 bases matching TRBD2. V lost 0 bases to trimming and J lost 1 base; unmatched junction nucleotides: 3. The CDR3 is 17 residues long. Germline CDR1 SGHRS, CDR2 YFSETQ. CDR3 sequence: CASSLGGLAGTQETQYF. The DNA for the CDR3 is TGCGCCAGCAGCTTGGGGGGACTAGCGGGGACCCAAGAGACCCAGTACTTC.

This clone was seen a handful of times. The chain has TRBV28 and TRBJ2-7; the match to TRBD1 covers 8 bases. From germline, CDR1 is MDHEN and CDR2 SYDVKM. The CDR3 has 14 residues. Germline trimming cut 6 bases from V and 2 bases from J; bases unmatched to any gene: 6. The CDR3 is CASRIRQGTYEQYF. CDR3 in DNA: TGTGCCAGCAGGATTAGACAGGGGACCTACGAGCAGTACTTC.

This chain joins TRBV19 and TRBJ1-2, with D perhaps matching TRBD1 (5 bases). Per germline, CDR1 LNHDA and CDR2 SQIVND (reference sequence). This CDR3 region has 13 residues. V was pared by 9 bases and J by 3 bases, with 14 bases between. As DNA, the CDR3 is TGTGCCAGCAATTGGGGGGGTGACTATGGCTACACCTTC. This encodes CASNWGGDYGYTF. Full variable domain (missing parts from reference TRBV19 and TRBJ1-2): DGGITQSPKYLFRKEGQNVTLSCEQNLNHDAMYWYRQDPGQGLRLIYYSQIVNDFQKGDIAEGYSVSREKKESFPLTVTSAQKNPTAFYLCASNWGGDYGYTFGSGTRLTVV.

This clone was counted at least ten times. V usage is TRBV11-3 and J usage is TRBJ1-2; TRBD1 might be the D (6 bases). The CDR3 has 16 amino acids. Germline V gene data show CDR1 as SGHNT and CDR2 as YENEEA. Trimming pared 3 bases from V and 4 bases from J, leaving 18 bases between. CDR3 in DNA: TGTGCCAGCAGCTTTGCGGGACAACACTCCACCTATGGCTACACCTTC. Translation: CASSFAGQHSTYGYTF. The full variable domain, in which reference TRBV11-3 and TRBJ1-2 provide the parts outside the CDR3, is EAGVVQSPRYKIIEKKQPVAFWCNPISGHNTLYWYLQNLGQGPELLIRYENEEAVDDSQLPKDRFSAERLKGVDSTLKIQPAELGDSAVYLCASSFAGQHSTYGYTFGSGTRLTVV.

The J gene is TRBJ1-1, the V gene TRBV5-1; D perhaps matches TRBD1 (5 bases). Germline CDR1 is SGHRS and CDR2 is YFSETQ. The V gene lost 4 bases and the J gene lost 3 bases, with 19 bases spanning the gap. This CDR3 region has 16 residues. Here the CDR3 reads CASSNRAGAVDTEAFF. The CDR3 region has the DNA TGCGCCAGCAGCAACCGGGCCGGGGCAGTGGACACTGAAGCTTTCTTT.

This clone is termed medium-sized. V gene TRBV6-8 combines with J gene TRBJ1-2; D is possibly TRBD1 (6 bases). Germline loops: CDR1 MNHGY, CDR2 SAAAGT. The length of the CDR3 is 14 residues. Deletions cut 0 bases from V and 5 bases from J, with 10 bases between. The CDR3 here is CASSYSTGQYGYTF. The CDR3 DNA is TGTGCCAGCAGTTACTCGACAGGCCAATATGGCTACACCTTC.

This clone qualifies as medium-sized. The chain employs TRBV6-8 and TRBJ1-2; TRBD1 matches 8 bases. Trimming cost V 0 bases and J 8 bases; bases outside gene matches: 8. The CDR3 contains 15 residues. Germline V CDR1 and CDR2: MNHGY, SAAAGT. CDR3 in amino acids: CASSYSALTGDGYTF. The CDR3 coding sequence is TGTGCCAGCAGTTACTCCGCCTTGACAGGGGACGGCTACACCTTC.

This clone occurred a few times. The rearrangement joins TRBV9 to TRBJ2-7; 9 bases are a match to TRBD1. Germline V gene lookup returns CDR1 SGDLS and CDR2 YYNGEE. Germline trimming cut 5 bases from V and 2 bases from J; bases unmatched to any gene: 8. The CDR3 extends over 15 amino acids. CDR3 sequence: CASRKAGTGTYEQYF. In DNA, the CDR3 is TGTGCCAGCAGGAAAGCCGGGACAGGGACCTACGAGCAGTACTTC.

V is TRBV29-1 and J is TRBJ2-1, with D hard to call. This CDR3 contains 12 residues. Germline assignment: CDR1 SQVTM and CDR2 ANQGSEA. Trimming took 6 bases from V and 4 from J, leaving 10 bases between them. The CDR3 loop is CSVRLPYNEQFF. CDR3 sequence (DNA): TGCAGCGTCAGGTTACCTTACAATGAGCAGTTCTTC.